Listed below are T cell receptor beta chains from one sample, sequenced in a study of shared clonotypes between healthy human individuals. The assay was immunoSEQ multiplex PCR, and TCRdb's table has in-frame clones only and misses some. Of 2.3 million or so clones listed, more than 85% are singletons. The specimen sequenced was naive CD4+ T cells from PBMCs. The receptors were gathered from a young man in good health. Some clones in this sample may be carry-over from other donors' samples. The CDR3 runs from the conserved cysteine through the conserved F or W. The D gene is left open where the match is weak. Size is stated for part of the rows, as once, few or many counts, or as a class when the clone is expanded.

CDR3,DNA,V,D,J,size
CASSTPGQGTYEQYF,TGTGCCAGCAGTACCCCGGGACAGGGAACCTACGAGCAGTACTTC,TRBV28,TRBD1,TRBJ2-7,NA
CASSVLGSTDTQYF,TGTGCCAGCAGCGTATTGGGAAGCACAGATACGCAGTATTTT,TRBV9,NA,TRBJ2-3,NA
CASSGDRGVVTEAFF,TGTGCCAGCAGTGGGGACAGGGGAGTAGTAACTGAAGCTTTCTTT,TRBV6-1,TRBD1,TRBJ1-1,few
CASSHDEGSQSRANVLTF,TGCGCCAGCAGCCACGACGAAGGGTCACAAAGTCGGGCCAACGTCCTGACTTTC,TRBV4-3,NA,TRBJ2-6,NA
CAWSKARTSGYNEQFF,TGTGCCTGGAGTAAGGCACGGACTAGCGGCTACAATGAGCAGTTCTTC,TRBV30,TRBD2,TRBJ2-1,NA
CASTGTLNYEQYF,TGTGCCAGTACCGGGACTCTGAACTACGAGCAGTACTTC,TRBV6-1,NA,TRBJ2-7,NA
CASSAGLGNNEQFF,TGTGCCAGCAGCGCAGGACTAGGAAACAATGAGCAGTTCTTC,TRBV11-2,TRBD2,TRBJ2-1,NA
CASSGTPLGAEAFF,TGTGCCAGCAGCGGGACCCCCCTGGGGGCTGAAGCTTTCTTT,TRBV25-1,NA,TRBJ1-1,NA
CASSVSSYLHGYTF,TGTGCCAGTAGTGTCTCCTCTTACCTACATGGCTACACCTTC,TRBV19,NA,TRBJ1-2,NA
CASSVGLAGADTQYF,TGCGCCAGCAGCGTAGGACTAGCGGGAGCAGATACGCAGTATTTT,TRBV5-1,TRBD2,TRBJ2-3,NA
CASSLASGQETQYF,TGTGCCAGCAGCTTAGCAAGCGGGCAAGAGACCCAGTACTTC,TRBV7-2,NA,TRBJ2-5,NA
CSASKWGEQYF,TGCAGTGCTTCCAAATGGGGAGAGCAGTACTTC,TRBV20-1,NA,TRBJ2-7,NA
CASSTGPRGMETQYF,TGCGCCAGCAGCACCGGGCCTAGGGGAATGGAGACCCAGTACTTC,TRBV5-1,NA,TRBJ2-5,NA
CALQGHEQYF,TGTGCCTTGCAGGGGCACGAGCAGTACTTC,TRBV30,NA,TRBJ2-7,NA
CASSGPGQGNYGYTF,TGTGCCAGCAGTGGACCGGGACAGGGGAACTATGGCTACACCTTC,TRBV28,TRBD1,TRBJ1-2,NA
CASDHPAGATYEQYF,TGTGCCAGCGACCATCCAGCGGGAGCCACCTACGAGCAGTACTTC,TRBV28,TRBD2,TRBJ2-7,NA
CASSQDLGELFF,TGTGCCAGCAGCCAAGACTTGGGGGAGCTGTTTTTT,TRBV7-7,NA,TRBJ2-2,NA
CAWSVQGGTQYF,TGTGCCTGGAGTGTACAGGGAGGGACCCAGTACTTC,TRBV30,NA,TRBJ2-5,NA
CASSVLSGRTDTQYF,TGTGCCAGCAGCGTATTGTCGGGGCGCACAGATACGCAGTATTTT,TRBV9,NA,TRBJ2-3,NA
CAWRLPGHTGELFF,TGTGCCTGGAGACTCCCGGGACACACCGGGGAGCTGTTTTTT,TRBV30,NA,TRBJ2-2,NA
CASSLILGTVRSDGELFF,TGTGCCAGCAGCTTGATACTCGGGACAGTCAGATCCGACGGGGAGCTGTTTTTT,TRBV5-4,TRBD1,TRBJ2-2,NA
CASSTGTRQETQYF,TGTGCCAGTAGTACCGGGACTAGACAAGAGACCCAGTACTTC,TRBV19,TRBD2,TRBJ2-5,NA
CASSLAQGPPYNEQFF,TGCGCCAGCAGCTTGGCGCAGGGGCCGCCCTACAATGAGCAGTTCTTC,TRBV5-1,NA,TRBJ2-1,NA
CASSLATNEQYF,TGTGCCAGCAGCTTGGCTACGAACGAGCAGTACTTC,TRBV5-4,NA,TRBJ2-7,NA
CASSIGAAALYEQYF,TGTGCCAGCAGCATAGGGGCGGCAGCCCTCTACGAGCAGTACTTC,TRBV11-2,NA,TRBJ2-7,NA
CASSTSVTGVGTDTQYF,TGTGCCAGCAGCACAAGCGTGACAGGGGTGGGCACAGATACGCAGTATTTT,TRBV9,TRBD1,TRBJ2-3,NA
CASSQLGLGKNTEAFF,TGTGCCAGCAGTCAACTAGGGTTGGGGAAGAACACTGAAGCTTTCTTT,TRBV28,NA,TRBJ1-1,NA
CASGREMTREQYF,TGTGCCAGCGGGAGGGAAATGACGAGGGAGCAGTACTTC,TRBV2,TRBD2,TRBJ2-7,NA
CASSLGPAMRGAYNEQFF,TGCGCCAGCAGCTTGGGCCCGGCTATGAGGGGTGCCTACAATGAGCAGTTCTTC,TRBV5-1,NA,TRBJ2-1,NA
CASSLPPTDTQYF,TGCGCCAGCAGCTTGCCCCCCACAGATACGCAGTATTTT,TRBV5-1,NA,TRBJ2-3,NA
CASSFPWAGLNEQFF,TGTGCCAGCAGCTTCCCTTGGGCGGGACTCAATGAGCAGTTCTTC,TRBV7-2,NA,TRBJ2-1,NA
CASSLWGAVEGQPQHF,TGTGCCAGCAGTTTATGGGGGGCAGTTGAGGGTCAGCCCCAGCATTTT,TRBV28,NA,TRBJ1-5,few
CASSERLASLTDEQFF,TGTGCCAGCAGCGAAAGGCTAGCTTCTTTAACCGATGAGCAGTTCTTC,TRBV7-2,NA,TRBJ2-1,once
CASSPRTRSSYEQYF,TGTGCCAGCTCACCAAGGACGAGGAGCTCCTACGAGCAGTACTTC,TRBV18,NA,TRBJ2-7,NA
CSGHDNEQFF,TGCAGCGGGCATGACAATGAGCAGTTCTTC,TRBV29-1,NA,TRBJ2-1,NA
CASSSQPMGQGARNEQFF,TGCGCCAGCAGCTCCCAACCGATGGGACAGGGGGCGAGGAATGAGCAGTTCTTC,TRBV5-1,TRBD1,TRBJ2-1,NA
CSVVYPLNIYEQYF,TGCAGCGTTGTGTATCCCCTGAATATTTACGAGCAGTACTTC,TRBV29-1,NA,TRBJ2-7,NA
CAAKGQGYGNEQFF,TGTGCCGCAAAGGGACAGGGGTATGGCAATGAGCAGTTCTTC,TRBV19,TRBD1,TRBJ2-1,NA
CATRARSTGELFF,TGCGCCACACGAGCCAGGAGCACCGGGGAGCTGTTTTTT,TRBV4-1,NA,TRBJ2-2,NA
CASSIYGGSGPGELFF,TGTGCCAGTAGTATATACGGCGGGAGCGGGCCCGGGGAGCTGTTTTTT,TRBV19,TRBD2,TRBJ2-2,NA
CASSSLVGTEAFF,TGTGCCAGTAGTTCCCTTGTAGGCACTGAAGCTTTCTTT,TRBV19,NA,TRBJ1-1,NA
CASSPTLAGGKNEQFF,TGCGCCAGCAGCCCGACCCTAGCGGGAGGGAAGAATGAGCAGTTCTTC,TRBV5-1,TRBD2,TRBJ2-1,NA
CASSRHTLAGGPFDKNIQYF,TGTGCCAGCAGCCGGCACACCTTAGCGGGAGGGCCGTTCGACAAAAACATTCAGTACTTC,TRBV14,TRBD2,TRBJ2-4,NA
CASSLSGRGNTEAFF,TGTGCCAGCAGCTTATCCGGCAGGGGGAACACTGAAGCTTTCTTT,TRBV7-3,NA,TRBJ1-1,NA
CASSPSQFLNSNQPQHF,TGTGCCAGCTCACCGTCTCAATTTCTTAATAGCAATCAGCCCCAGCATTTT,TRBV18,NA,TRBJ1-5,NA
CASRQGNQPQHF,TGTGCCAGTAGGCAGGGCAATCAGCCCCAGCATTTT,TRBV19,NA,TRBJ1-5,NA
CASSLGLAGVGMKTQYF,TGCGCCAGCAGCTTGGGACTAGCGGGAGTAGGGATGAAGACCCAGTACTTC,TRBV5-1,TRBD2,TRBJ2-5,NA
CASSLGWGPDTQYF,TGTGCCAGCAGCTTAGGATGGGGCCCAGATACGCAGTATTTT,TRBV7-2,NA,TRBJ2-3,once
CASSQDVGTTVGYNEQFF,TGCGCCAGCAGCCAAGACGTTGGGACCACCGTAGGCTACAATGAGCAGTTCTTC,TRBV4-1,NA,TRBJ2-1,NA
CASSSGTPRGYGYTF,TGTGCCAGCAGCTCAGGGACACCGAGGGGCTATGGCTACACCTTC,TRBV5-6,NA,TRBJ1-2,once
CASSLGWGGKSYNYEQYF,TGCGCCAGCAGCTTGGGCTGGGGGGGCAAGTCCTATAACTACGAGCAGTACTTC,TRBV5-1,NA,TRBJ2-7,NA
CASSFETPYEQYF,TGTGCCAGCAGTTTCGAGACACCCTACGAGCAGTACTTC,TRBV28,NA,TRBJ2-7,NA
CASSLFGLKGSGGEKLFF,TGTGCCAGCAGCTTATTTGGACTCAAAGGGTCGGGTGGGGAAAAACTGTTTTTT,TRBV7-6,NA,TRBJ1-4,NA
CASTNQAGEQFF,TGTGCCAGCACCAACCAAGCGGGTGAGCAGTTCTTC,TRBV6-5,NA,TRBJ2-1,NA
CASGAWQETQYF,TGTGCCTCGGGGGCTTGGCAAGAGACCCAGTACTTC,TRBV7-2,NA,TRBJ2-5,NA
CASSQRDNSYEQYF,TGCGCCAGCAGCCAACGGGACAACTCCTACGAGCAGTACTTC,TRBV4-1,NA,TRBJ2-7,NA
CATTRGRINEQFF,TGTGCCACAACAAGGGGAAGGATCAATGAGCAGTTCTTC,TRBV6-5,NA,TRBJ2-1,NA